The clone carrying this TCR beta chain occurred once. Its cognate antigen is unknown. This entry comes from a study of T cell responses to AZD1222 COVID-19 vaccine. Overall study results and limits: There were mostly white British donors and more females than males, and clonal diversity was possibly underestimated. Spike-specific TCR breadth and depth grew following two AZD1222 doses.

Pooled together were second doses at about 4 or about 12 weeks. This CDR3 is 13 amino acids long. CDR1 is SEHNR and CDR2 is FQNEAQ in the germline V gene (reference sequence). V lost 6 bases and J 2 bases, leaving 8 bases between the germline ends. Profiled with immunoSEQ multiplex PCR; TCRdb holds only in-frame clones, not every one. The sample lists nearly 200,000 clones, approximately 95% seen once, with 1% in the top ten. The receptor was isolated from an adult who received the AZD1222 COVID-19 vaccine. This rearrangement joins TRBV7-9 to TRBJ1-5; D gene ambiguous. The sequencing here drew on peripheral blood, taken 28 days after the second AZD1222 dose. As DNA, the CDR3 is TGTGCCAGCAGTGACATAGGCAATCAGCCCCAGCATTTT. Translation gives CASSDIGNQPQHF.